A single sample is the source of the 20 T cell receptor beta chains below, sequenced in a study of blood T cell repertoires in COVID-19. TCRdb's table, derived via immunoSEQ multiplex PCR, lists solely in-frame clones and lacks some. The top ten hold 7.5% to 9% of the sample, which has roughly 570,000 clones, 85% to 90% seen once. The sequenced sample consisted of peripheral blood. These receptors were obtained from a woman aged 45-65 years with COVID-19, enrolled during active disease.

The chain has TRBV5-1 and TRBJ1-1; 8 bases map to TRBD1. The CDR3 has 15 amino acids. CDR1 and CDR2 (germline): SGHRS, YFSETQ. The trim removed 4 bases at V and 3 bases at J, leaving 8 bases unmatched. The chain's CDR3 is CASSISGTGHTEAFF. The CDR3 coding sequence is TGCGCCAGCAGCATCTCCGGGACAGGCCACACTGAAGCTTTCTTT. The full variable domain, in which reference TRBV5-1 and TRBJ1-1 provide the parts outside the CDR3, is KAGVTQTPRYLIKTRGQQVTLSCSPISGHRSVSWYQQTPGQGLQFLFEYFSETQRNKGNFPGRFSGRQFSNSRSEMNVSTLELGDSALYLCASSISGTGHTEAFFGQGTRLTVV.

The V call is TRBV28, the J call TRBJ2-7, with a weak D call TRBD2 (5 bases). From germline, CDR1 is MDHEN and CDR2 SYDVKM. The CDR3 has 15 amino acids. The V and J ends lost 6 bases and 4 bases respectively, with 19 bases between them. This CDR3 reads CASSPGRPPGYEQYF. CDR3 sequence (DNA): TGTGCCAGCAGCCCTGGACGGCCGCCGGGGTACGAGCAGTACTTC.

The chain has TRBV6-1 and TRBJ1-1; weak D call: TRBD1 (6 bases). V shed 3 bases and J shed 0 bases, with 14 bases lying between them. This CDR3 spans 16 amino acids. Germline CDR1 is MNHNS and CDR2 is SASEGT. CDR3 DNA sequence: TGTGCCAGCAGTGAGAAACGGACAGTATTGAACACTGAAGCTTTCTTT. Its translation: CASSEKRTVLNTEAFF.

V is TRBV5-1 and J is TRBJ2-7, with 9 bases aligning to TRBD1. This CDR3 region has 13 residues. V was clipped by 6 bases and J by 6 bases; unmatched bases: 7. The germline V gene has CDR1 SGHRS and CDR2 YFSETQ. CDR3 amino acids: CASNRTGEVEQYF. The DNA of the CDR3 is TGCGCCAGCAATAGGACAGGGGAGGTCGAGCAGTACTTC.

This chain connects TRBV19 to TRBJ1-2, with 10 bases lining up with TRBD1. The CDR3 has 17 residues. V gave up 8 bases and J gave up 1 base; unmatched junction bases: 13. Germline values: CDR1 LNHDA, CDR2 SQIVND (reference sequence). The DNA for the CDR3 is TGTGCCAGTTGGGTGGGGACAGGGGCGAACTTTAACTATGGCTACACCTTC. Its protein product is CASWVGTGANFNYGYTF.

This clone turned up a few times. J is TRBJ1-5 and V is TRBV6-6; the D gene is possibly TRBD1 (5 bases). Germline values: CDR1 MNHNY, CDR2 SVGAGI (reference sequence). The CDR3 runs 14 residues. Between the trimmed V and J ends, which lost 6 bases and 3 bases, there was a span of 12 bases. The CDR3, as DNA: TGTGCCAGCAGGGAGAGACAGCCCAATCAGCCCCAGCATTTT. Translated, it gives CASRERQPNQPQHF.

The chain links TRBV6-5 to TRBJ1-1, with D hard to call. The germline CDR1 and CDR2 sequences are MNHEY and SVGAGI. The CDR3 is 13 amino acids. Trimming stripped 0 bases from V and 3 bases from J, with 5 bases between. This CDR3 reads CASSYSFDTEAFF. CDR3 coding DNA: TGTGCCAGCAGTTACTCTTTCGACACTGAAGCTTTCTTT.

The chain joins TRBV5-6 to TRBJ2-7; TRBD2 matches 12 bases. The junction had 6 bases not matched to a gene; V was cut back by 0 bases and J by 2 bases. CDR3 length: 17 residues. From germline, CDR1 is SGHDT and CDR2 YYEEEE. The CDR3 protein is CASSLEGLAGRAYEQYF. The CDR3 region has the DNA TGTGCCAGCAGCTTGGAAGGACTAGCGGGGAGGGCCTACGAGCAGTACTTC.

Concerning this clone: One end of the junction is discordant with germline, which a read error may explain. The chain uses TRBV29-1 and TRBJ2-3; possibly TRBD1 or TRBD2 for D (6 bases each). Germline values: CDR1 SQVTM, CDR2 ANQGSEA. This CDR3 is built from 12 residues. CDR3 sequence (DNA): TGCAGCGTAGAAGGGGGGCTAGATACGCAGTATTTT. This sequence encodes CSVEGGLDTQYF.

This chain links TRBV6-6 with TRBJ1-5, with TRBD1 matching over 8 bases. The germline V gene has CDR1 MNHNY and CDR2 SVGAGI (reference sequence). Losses at the gene ends were 2 bases for V and 6 bases for J; bases not matched to a gene: 6. The CDR3 runs to 15 residues. CDR3 bases: TGTGCCAGCAGTTACACGACAGGGGCCGGTCAGCCCCAGCATTTT. Protein product: CASSYTTGAGQPQHF.

The CDR3 reads CAIRDRVNQPQHF. CDR3 in DNA: TGTGCCATCAGGGACAGGGTTAATCAGCCCCAGCATTTT. The V and J genes are TRBV10-3 and TRBJ1-5, with 8 bases matching TRBD1. The germline V gene has CDR1 ENHRY and CDR2 SYGVKD. The CDR3 sequence is 13 residues long. Trimming cost V 6 bases and J 4 bases; bases outside gene matches: 2.

V is TRBV19 and J is TRBJ2-1; no reliable D call. V was shortened by 3 bases and J by 1 base, with 7 bases between the two germline ends. Per the germline V gene, CDR1 is LNHDA and CDR2 is SQIVND (reference sequence). The CDR3 length is 14 residues. The CDR3 region is CASSMGQSYNEQFF. The CDR3 DNA is TGTGCCAGTAGTATGGGCCAGTCCTACAATGAGCAGTTCTTC.

As for this clone: Other DNA sequences in the sample encode the same CDR3. This chain connects TRBV3-1 (or the pseudogene TRBV3-2) to TRBJ2-2; 8 nucleotides match TRBD1. Germline lookup yields CDR1 LGHDT and CDR2 YNNKEL (reference sequence). The CDR3 is 14 residues long. Trimming at V came to 4 bases and at J to 5 bases, leaving 3 bases not matched to a gene. The CDR3 loop is CASSPRTGTGELFF. The CDR3 region has the DNA TGTGCCAGCAGCCCCCGGACAGGGACCGGGGAGCTGTTTTTT.

The table lists this clone with a count of one. V is TRBV30 and J is TRBJ2-5; TRBD2 is a possible D gene (5 bases). Germline CDR1 and CDR2: GTSNPN and SVGIG (reference sequence). The CDR3 spans 12 residues. The germline V and J ends were trimmed by 5 bases and 3 bases, with 10 bases remaining between them. CDR3 residues: CAWQAAKETQYF. DNA of the CDR3: TGTGCCTGGCAAGCGGCCAAAGAGACCCAGTACTTC.

The chain combines TRBV4-1 with TRBJ1-1; perhaps TRBD1 as D (5 bases). The CDR3 spans 15 residues. Germline CDR1 reads MGHRA; CDR2 reads YSYEKL. V lost 5 bases and J 4 bases, leaving 17 bases between the germline ends. CDR3 in amino acids: CASSVLRLGGTEAFF. DNA for the CDR3: TGCGCCAGCAGCGTACTGAGGTTGGGGGGCACTGAAGCTTTCTTT.

CDR3 region: CASRRTGGAVENIQYF. CDR3 DNA sequence: TGTGCCAGCAGACGGACAGGGGGCGCTGTCGAAAACATTCAGTACTTC. The chain uses TRBV6-6 and TRBJ2-4, with 11 bases fitting TRBD1. The CDR3 length is 16 residues. From germline, CDR1 is MNHNY and CDR2 SVGAGI (reference sequence). V trimming: 6 bases; J trimming: 5 bases; junction bases outside the gene matches: 9.

J is TRBJ1-2 and V is TRBV18; TRBD1 aligns across 7 bases. This CDR3 region has 17 residues. The V and J ends lost 4 bases and 5 bases, in that order; junction bases with no gene match: 16. From germline, CDR1 is KGHSH and CDR2 LQKENI. CDR3 nucleotide sequence: TGTGCCAGCTCACTTACACCCTCGACAGGGCGGTTATATGGCTACACCTTC. Protein product: CASSLTPSTGRLYGYTF.

This clone was detected a few times. The J gene is TRBJ1-5, the V gene TRBV2; a possible D gene is TRBD1 (6 bases). The CDR3 runs 14 residues. Germline V gene data show CDR1 as SNHLY and CDR2 as FYNNEI. V gave up 6 bases and J gave up 2 bases, with 11 bases separating them. The CDR3: CASSLYRGNQPQHF. The CDR3 region has the DNA TGTGCCAGCAGCCTCTACAGGGGCAATCAGCCCCAGCATTTT.

The rearrangement uses TRBV24-1 and TRBJ1-5; 8 bases agree with TRBD1. This CDR3 region has 16 residues. Germline loops: CDR1 KGHDR, CDR2 SFDVKD. The trim removed 0 bases at V and 5 bases at J, leaving 5 bases unmatched. The CDR3 spells CATSDLGQGKDQPQHF. CDR3 coding DNA: TGTGCCACCAGTGATTTGGGACAGGGAAAAGATCAGCCCCAGCATTTT.

The genes are TRBV2 and TRBJ2-7, with TRBD2 identical over 11 bases. Trimming removed 6 bases from V and 3 bases from J; junction bases left unmatched: 7. The length of the CDR3 is 15 residues. CDR1 SNHLY and CDR2 FYNNEI come from the germline V gene. DNA for the CDR3: TGTGCCAGCAGGACCCTAGCGGGGGGCATCTACGAGCAGTACTTC. Translation: CASRTLAGGIYEQYF.